This T cell receptor beta chain was retrieved from a study of blood T cell repertoires in COVID-19. Turning to the study itself: T cells, B-cell-depleted T cells, or PBMCs provided the cDNA or gDNA that served as material.

Authors' methods: Estimates of nucleated cell counts were drawn from the amplification of reference gene primers. TCRdb's table, derived via immunoSEQ multiplex PCR, lists solely in-frame clones and lacks some. The V and J calls and the clone size are those of that table, but D and trimming were determined from the DNA. The sample holds 210,000 or so clones, 80% seen once. Trimming left V 3 bases short and J 6 bases short, with 9 bases between. This CDR3 has 12 residues. Researchers sorted participants into cohorts using their self-reported clinical history. Points on this clone: This same CDR3 is encoded by further DNA sequences in the sample.

The rearrangement links TRBV12-3 or TRBV12-4 to TRBJ2-7; perhaps TRBD2 as D (6 bases). The specimen was PBMCs or T cells enriched from blood (not recorded which). This clonotype was sampled from a man aged 30-40 years with acute COVID-19. Written as DNA, the CDR3 is TGTGCCAGCAGTTTGGGAGGCCTCGAGCAGTACTTC. It codes for CASSLGGLEQYF.